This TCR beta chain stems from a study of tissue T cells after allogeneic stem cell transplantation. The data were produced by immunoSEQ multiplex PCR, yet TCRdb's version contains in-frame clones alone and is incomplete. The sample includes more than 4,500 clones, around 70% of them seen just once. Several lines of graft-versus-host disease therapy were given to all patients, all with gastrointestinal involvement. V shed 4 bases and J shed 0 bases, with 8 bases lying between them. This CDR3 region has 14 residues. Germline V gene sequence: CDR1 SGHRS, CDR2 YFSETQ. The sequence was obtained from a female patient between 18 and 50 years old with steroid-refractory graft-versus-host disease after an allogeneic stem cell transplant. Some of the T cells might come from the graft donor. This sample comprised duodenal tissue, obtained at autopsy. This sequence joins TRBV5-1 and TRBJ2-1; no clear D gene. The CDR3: CASSGVGSYNEQFF. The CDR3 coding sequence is TGCGCCAGCAGCGGGGTGGGCTCCTACAATGAGCAGTTCTTC.